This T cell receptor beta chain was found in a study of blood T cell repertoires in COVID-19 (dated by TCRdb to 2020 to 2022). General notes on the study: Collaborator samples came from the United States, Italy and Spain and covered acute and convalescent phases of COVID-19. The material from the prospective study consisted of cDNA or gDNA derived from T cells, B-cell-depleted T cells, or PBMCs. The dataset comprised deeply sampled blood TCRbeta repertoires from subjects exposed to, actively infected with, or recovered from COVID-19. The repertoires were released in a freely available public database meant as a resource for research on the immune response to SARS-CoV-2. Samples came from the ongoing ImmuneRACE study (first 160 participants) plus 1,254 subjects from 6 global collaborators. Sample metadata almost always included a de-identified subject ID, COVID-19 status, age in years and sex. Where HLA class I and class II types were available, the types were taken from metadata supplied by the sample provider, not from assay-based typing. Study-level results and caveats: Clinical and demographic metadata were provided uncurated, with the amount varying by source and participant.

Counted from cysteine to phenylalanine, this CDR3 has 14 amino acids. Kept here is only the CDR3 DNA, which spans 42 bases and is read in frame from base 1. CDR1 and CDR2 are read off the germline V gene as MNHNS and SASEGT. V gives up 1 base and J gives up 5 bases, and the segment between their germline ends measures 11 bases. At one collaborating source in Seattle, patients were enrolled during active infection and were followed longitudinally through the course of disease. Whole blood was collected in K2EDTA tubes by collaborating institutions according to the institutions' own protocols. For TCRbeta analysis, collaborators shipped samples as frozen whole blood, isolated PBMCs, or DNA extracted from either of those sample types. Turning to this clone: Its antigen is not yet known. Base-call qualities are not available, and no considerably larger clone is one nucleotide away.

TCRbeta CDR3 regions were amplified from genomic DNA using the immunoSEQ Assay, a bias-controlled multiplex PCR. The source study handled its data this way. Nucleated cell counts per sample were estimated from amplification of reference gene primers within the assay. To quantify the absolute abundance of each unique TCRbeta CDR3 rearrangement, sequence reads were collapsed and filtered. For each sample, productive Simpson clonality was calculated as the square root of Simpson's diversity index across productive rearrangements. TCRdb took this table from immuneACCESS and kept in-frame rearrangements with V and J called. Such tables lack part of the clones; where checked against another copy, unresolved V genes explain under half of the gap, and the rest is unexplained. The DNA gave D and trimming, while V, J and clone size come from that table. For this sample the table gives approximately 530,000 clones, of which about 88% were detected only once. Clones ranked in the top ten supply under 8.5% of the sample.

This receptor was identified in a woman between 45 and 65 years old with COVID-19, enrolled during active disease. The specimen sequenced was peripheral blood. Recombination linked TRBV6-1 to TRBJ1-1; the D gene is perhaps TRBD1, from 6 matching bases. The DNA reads TGTGCCAGCAGTGAAGGCAGGGGTTGGACTGAAGCTTTCTTT. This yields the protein CASSEGRGWTEAFF.